One and the same sample provided the 32 T cell receptor beta chains below, sequenced in a study of lymphopenia after photon versus proton radiotherapy. The assay was immunoSEQ multiplex PCR, and TCRdb's table has in-frame clones only and misses some. The sample shows roughly 5,200 clones, around 89% of them seen only once. This specimen was peripheral blood, taken from a patient treated with photon-based radiotherapy. These receptors were collected from a man younger than 45 with gastric cancer.

The chain links TRBV2 to TRBJ1-6; TRBD1 aligns across 8 bases. Per germline, CDR1 SNHLY and CDR2 FYNNEI. V trimming: 4 bases; J trimming: 0 bases; junction bases outside the gene matches: 8. The CDR3 extends over 18 amino acids. The CDR3 reads CASSVDGQGSSYNSPLHF. In DNA, the CDR3 is TGTGCCAGCAGTGTCGACGGACAGGGAAGCTCCTATAATTCACCCCTCCACTTT. The complete variable domain, with remaining parts taken from reference TRBV2 and TRBJ1-6, reads EPEVTQTPSHQVTQMGQEVILRCVPISNHLYFYWYRQILGQKVEFLVSFYNNEISEKSEIFDDQFSVERPDGSNFTLKIRSTKLEDSAMYFCASSVDGQGSSYNSPLHFGNGTRLTVT.

This rearrangement joins TRBV5-1 to TRBJ1-4; no clear D. Germline V gene lookup returns CDR1 SGHRS and CDR2 YFSETQ. V was clipped by 4 bases and J by 4 bases, with 8 bases between them. The length of the CDR3 is 13 residues. CDR3 in DNA: TGCGCCAGCAGCCAGGACTTTAATGAAAAACTGTTTTTT. Translated: CASSQDFNEKLFF.

The rearrangement uses TRBV5-6 and TRBJ2-7; D may be TRBD1 (6 bases). Germline CDR1 and CDR2: SGHDT and YYEEEE. With 4 bases removed from V and 3 bases from J, the gap between germline ends came to 14 bases. The CDR3 length is 14 residues. The CDR3 reads CASSVSDSYYEQYF. CDR3 nucleotides: TGTGCCAGCAGCGTCTCGGACAGTTACTACGAGCAGTACTTC.

The chain recombines TRBV6-5 with TRBJ1-5; no reliable D call. V dropped 3 bases and J dropped 2 bases, with 11 bases sitting between them. The germline CDR1 and CDR2 sequences are MNHEY and SVGAGI. The CDR3 totals 15 residues. The DNA of the CDR3 is TGTGCCAGCAGTTATGATATGGGTGGCAATCAGCCCCAGCATTTT. Translating gives CASSYDMGGNQPQHF.

The rearrangement links TRBV12-5 to TRBJ1-1; no clear D gene. V lost 10 bases to trimming and J lost 0 bases, with 9 bases between them. CDR3 length: 12 amino acids. Germline CDR1 LGHNT, CDR2 FRNRAP. The CDR3 coding sequence is TGTGCTACCGGAATGGTGAACACTGAAGCTTTCTTT. It translates to CATGMVNTEAFF.

The chain couples TRBV7-2 to TRBJ2-7; the D is unclear. The V end lost 9 bases, the J end lost 3 bases, and 18 bases lay between the germline ends. The CDR3 runs to 14 residues. CDR1 SGHTA and CDR2 FQGNSA come from the germline V gene. The CDR3 region is CASSLGKEDYEQYF. The DNA for the CDR3 is TGTGCCAGTAGTCTTGGGAAGGAAGACTACGAGCAGTACTTC.

This clone is a singleton in its sample. The chain joins TRBV12-5 to TRBJ1-5; no reliable D call. Germline-derived CDR1 and CDR2 are LGHNT and FRNRAP. The V end was cut by 1 base, the J end by 1 base, with 2 bases between. This CDR3 is 13 amino acids long. CDR3 protein: CASGLESNQPQHF. CDR3 DNA: TGTGCTAGTGGTTTGGAGAGCAATCAGCCCCAGCATTTT.

The chain uses TRBV25-1 and TRBJ1-1; the D is unclear. CDR3 length: 14 residues. The germline gives CDR1 MGHDK, CDR2 SYGVNS. The V end was cut by 2 bases, the J end by 1 base, with 8 bases between. The CDR3 sequence: CASSEAASNTEAFF. The CDR3 nucleotides read TGTGCCAGCAGTGAAGCAGCTTCGAACACTGAAGCTTTCTTT.

The V call is TRBV5-4, the J call TRBJ2-3; 9 bases align to TRBD2. The V gene end was trimmed by 4 bases and the J gene end by 3 bases; junction bases not matched to a gene: 6. The CDR3 consists of 15 residues. The V gene's germline CDR1 is SGHNT and CDR2 YYREEE (reference sequence). The CDR3 bases are TGTGCCAGCAGCCCCGCTAGCGGGGTGACAGATACGCAGTATTTT. It yields the protein CASSPASGVTDTQYF.

The genes are TRBV19 and TRBJ2-2, with 7 nucleotides matching TRBD2. The CDR3 has 16 residues. V was pared by 4 bases and J by 0 bases, with 5 bases of the junction left unmatched. Looked up from germline, CDR1 is LNHDA and CDR2 is SQIVND (reference sequence). The CDR3 loop is CASSTPGGANTGELFF. CDR3 DNA sequence: TGTGCCAGTAGTACGCCGGGGGGTGCGAACACCGGGGAGCTGTTTTTT.

In its sample, this clone was seen a few times. The CDR3 coding sequence is TGTGCCAGCAGTGGGGGCTCAGGGTTCTACACAGATACGCAGTATTTT. Translating gives CASSGGSGFYTDTQYF. V is TRBV2 and J is TRBJ2-3, with D possibly TRBD1 on 5 matching bases. Trimming cost V 4 bases and J 2 bases, with 16 bases left between them. From germline, CDR1 is SNHLY and CDR2 FYNNEI. CDR3 length: 16 amino acids.

The J gene is TRBJ2-3, the V gene TRBV27; TRBD2 agrees at 10 bases. Germline V lookup: CDR1 MNHEY, CDR2 SMNVEV (reference sequence). The CDR3 consists of 16 residues. Losses at the gene ends were 6 bases for V and 3 bases for J; bases not matched to a gene: 9. The CDR3 protein is CASSQSGGAWTDTQYF. CDR3 bases: TGTGCCAGCAGCCAAAGCGGGGGGGCTTGGACAGATACGCAGTATTTT.

The gene calls are TRBV25-1 and TRBJ2-7, with 7 bases aligning to TRBD2. Germline lookup yields CDR1 MGHDK and CDR2 SYGVNS. CDR3 length: 14 residues. V trimming: 4 bases; J trimming: 0 bases; junction bases outside the gene matches: 3. This CDR3 is CASSAGGSSYEQYF. CDR3 DNA: TGTGCCAGCAGTGCGGGCGGGAGCTCCTACGAGCAGTACTTC.

The genes are TRBV27 and TRBJ1-1; 10 bases match TRBD1. The V and J ends lost 5 bases and 4 bases, in that order; junction bases with no gene match: 13. Per the germline V gene, CDR1 is MNHEY and CDR2 is SMNVEV (reference sequence). The CDR3 has 17 residues. The CDR3 region has the DNA TGTGCCAGCAGTCCGGGACAGGGGAAGAAAGAGGGCACTGAAGCTTTCTTT. Protein sequence: CASSPGQGKKEGTEAFF.

The chain's CDR3 is CASSPVLGADTQYF. The CDR3 nucleotides are TGTGCCAGCAGTCCGGTACTAGGGGCAGATACGCAGTATTTT. The rearrangement uses TRBV6-5 and TRBJ2-3, with D perhaps TRBD1 or TRBD2 (5 bases each). This CDR3 region has 14 residues. The V gene's germline CDR1 is MNHEY and CDR2 SVGAGI. Trimming removed 5 bases at V and 4 bases at J, with 13 bases between.

The J gene is TRBJ2-5, the V gene TRBV19; TRBD2 is a possible D gene (5 bases). The V gene's germline CDR1 is LNHDA and CDR2 SQIVND (reference sequence). The ends were cut back, 6 bases at V and 5 bases at J, with 19 bases in the middle. CDR3 length equals 15 residues. Here the CDR3 reads CASRDRGVGVETQYF. CDR3 nucleotides: TGTGCCAGTAGAGACCGAGGCGTCGGGGTGGAGACCCAGTACTTC.

The chain is built from TRBV18 and TRBJ1-6, with D perhaps matching TRBD1 (6 bases). Germline CDR1 and CDR2: KGHSH and LQKENI. CDR3 length equals 14 residues. The germline V and J ends were trimmed by 6 bases and 7 bases, with 13 bases remaining between them. The DNA for the CDR3 is TGTGCCAGCTCCCCGGGACAAAGAAATTCACCCCTCCACTTT. Translating gives CASSPGQRNSPLHF.

The chain has TRBV9 and TRBJ2-5, with D tentatively TRBD1 (5 bases). Per the germline V gene, CDR1 is SGDLS and CDR2 is YYNGEE. With 0 bases removed from V and 5 bases from J, the gap between germline ends came to 14 bases. The CDR3 is 15 amino acids. CDR3 in amino acids: CASSVGRVGWETQYF. DNA for the CDR3: TGTGCCAGCAGCGTAGGCAGGGTGGGGTGGGAGACCCAGTACTTC.

This clone was picked up one time. The chain uses TRBV19 and TRBJ1-6, with D unclear. The CDR3 covers 16 residues. CDR1 is LNHDA, CDR2 SQIVND, per germline (reference sequence). The ends were cut back, 2 bases at V and 14 bases at J, with 22 bases in the middle. The CDR3 loop reads CASSIISGRYAETLHF. The CDR3 DNA is TGTGCCAGTAGTATAATTTCAGGACGTTACGCTGAAACCCTCCACTTT.

The chain is built from TRBV10-3 and TRBJ2-3; TRBD2 matches 9 bases. The CDR3 is 18 residues long. Per germline, CDR1 ENHRY and CDR2 SYGVKD. Trimming at V came to 6 bases and at J to 1 base, leaving 14 bases not matched to a gene. CDR3 sequence reads: CAIRSSGEIGIRTDTQYF. CDR3 DNA: TGTGCCATCAGATCTAGCGGGGAGATAGGCATACGCACAGATACGCAGTATTTT.

This chain links TRBV25-1 with TRBJ2-2; D gene ambiguous. Trimming pared 2 bases from V and 1 base from J, leaving 11 bases between. CDR3 length: 16 residues. CDR1 and CDR2 (germline): MGHDK, SYGVNS. CDR3 amino acids: CASSEGRLENTGELFF. The CDR3, as DNA: TGTGCCAGCAGTGAAGGTCGGTTAGAGAACACCGGGGAGCTGTTTTTT.

This clone was observed once. The chain couples TRBV19 to TRBJ1-2; D call uncertain. This CDR3 has 19 amino acids. Deletions cut 5 bases from V and 0 bases from J, with 25 bases between. Germline V lookup: CDR1 LNHDA, CDR2 SQIVND (reference sequence). Here the CDR3 reads CASSATPGSEFTANYGYTF. In DNA, the CDR3 is TGTGCCAGTAGTGCTACTCCGGGCTCCGAATTTACAGCTAACTATGGCTACACCTTC.

The chain links TRBV5-5 to TRBJ1-2; unclear D gene. Trimming removed 7 bases from V and 4 bases from J, with 20 bases in between. This CDR3 spans 15 amino acids. Per the germline V gene, CDR1 is SGHKS and CDR2 is YYEKEE (reference sequence). The CDR3 region has the DNA TGTGCCAGCGACATCAACTCGCGAAAGACCTATGGCTACACCTTC. The encoded protein is CASDINSRKTYGYTF.

The chain uses TRBV4-2 and TRBJ1-1; D gene uncertain. The germline CDR1 and CDR2 sequences are LGHNA and YNFKEQ. The CDR3 has 15 residues. V was trimmed by 4 bases and J by 3 bases, leaving 15 bases between them. The CDR3 protein is CASSPDGEKDTEAFF. The CDR3 coding sequence is TGTGCCAGCAGCCCGGACGGGGAGAAGGACACTGAAGCTTTCTTT.

This rearrangement joins TRBV6-6 to TRBJ1-2; D gene uncertain. Per the germline V gene, CDR1 is MNHNY and CDR2 is SVGAGI (reference sequence). The CDR3 runs to 14 residues. Trimming cost V 2 bases and J 1 base, with 8 bases left between them. CDR3 amino acids: CASSYTSLNYGYTF. The CDR3 nucleotides read TGTGCCAGCAGTTACACCTCGCTTAACTATGGCTACACCTTC.

This chain joins TRBV27 and TRBJ2-3, with D uncertain. This CDR3 has 13 amino acids. The germline V and J ends were trimmed by 5 bases and 5 bases, with 11 bases remaining between them. Germline CDR1 MNHEY, CDR2 SMNVEV (reference sequence). CDR3 DNA sequence: TGTGCCAGCAGTCGCCAGAAGCTAGATACGCAGTATTTT. This translates into CASSRQKLDTQYF.

J is TRBJ1-4 and V is TRBV15; no clear D gene. V gave up 0 bases and J gave up 8 bases, with 10 bases separating them. Germline assignment: CDR1 LNHNV and CDR2 YYDKDF (reference sequence). CDR3 length: 14 amino acids. The CDR3 loop reads CATSRDLDGEKLFF. In DNA form, the CDR3 reads TGTGCCACCAGCAGAGATCTCGATGGAGAAAAACTGTTTTTT.

This clone was recorded only once. The rearrangement joins TRBV19 to TRBJ1-2; D is undetermined. CDR1 is LNHDA and CDR2 is SQIVND in the germline V gene (reference sequence). The CDR3 consists of 14 residues. V was pared by 3 bases and J by 0 bases, with 8 bases between. The CDR3 nucleotides are TGTGCCAGTAGTATGTACACCACTAACTATGGCTACACCTTC. Protein sequence: CASSMYTTNYGYTF.

V is TRBV7-2 and J is TRBJ1-1, with a tentative D call TRBD1 (5 bases). V lost 5 bases and J lost 2, with 12 bases in between. The CDR3 has 14 amino acids. Germline V CDR1 and CDR2: SGHTA, FQGNSA. The CDR3 region has the DNA TGTGCCAGCAGCCTCGGGGCGGATAACACTGAAGCTTTCTTT. It is translated as CASSLGADNTEAFF.

The rearrangement uses TRBV7-6 and TRBJ2-5; either TRBD1 or TRBD2 may fit D (6 bases each). The CDR3 is 16 residues long. Trimming removed 2 bases at V and 2 bases at J, with 15 bases between. The germline V gene encodes CDR1 SGHVS and CDR2 FNYEAQ. The CDR3, as DNA: TGTGCCAGCAGCTTAATTGTAAGGGGGAGGCAAGAGACCCAGTACTTC. Encoded protein: CASSLIVRGRQETQYF.

The J gene is TRBJ2-4, the V gene TRBV6-1, with D uncertain. CDR1 is MNHNS and CDR2 is SASEGT in the germline V gene. V lost 2 bases and J 6 bases, leaving 5 bases between the germline ends. CDR3 length: 12 amino acids. The CDR3 reads CASSESRNIQYF. The CDR3 nucleotides are TGTGCCAGCAGTGAAAGCCGAAACATTCAGTACTTC.

V is TRBV18 and J is TRBJ2-3; TRBD2 aligns across 14 bases. Germline trimming cut 5 bases from V and 6 bases from J; bases unmatched to any gene: 4. There are 15 residues in the CDR3. CDR1 is KGHSH, CDR2 LQKENI, per germline. The CDR3 sequence is CASSSTSGRVDTQYF. The DNA of the CDR3 is TGTGCCAGCTCATCGACTAGCGGGAGGGTGGATACGCAGTATTTT.